These 2 T cell receptor beta chains share one sample of origin, sequenced in a study of identifying expanded T cells in peripheral blood (dated 2019 in TCRdb). The library came from the immunoSEQ multiplex PCR assay. In TCRdb, the immuneACCESS table is reduced to in-frame sequences with V and J assigned. These tables do not hold every clone; where another copy was compared, an unresolved V gene accounts for under half, and the others remain unexplained. For this sample there are around 99,000 clones; roughly 90% appear just once. 6.5% to 9% of the sample is in the top ten clones. The sequencing input was blood. The source is a person aged 18-70 years in good health.

V and J are TRBV10-3 and TRBJ2-3, with D perhaps matching TRBD1 or TRBD2 (5 bases each). The CDR3 is 16 amino acids. CDR1 is ENHRY, CDR2 SYGVKD, per germline. Between the trimmed V and J ends, which lost 2 bases and 2 bases, there was a span of 14 bases. Here the CDR3 DNA reads TGTGCCATCAGTGAGCTGGCGGTGGGACCCACAGATACGCAGTATTTT. Its translation is CAISELAVGPTDTQYF.

V usage is TRBV5-6 and J usage is TRBJ2-1; a possible D gene is TRBD2 (5 bases). The CDR3 covers 12 residues. V lost 4 bases, J lost 8 bases, and 10 bases lay in between. CDR1 SGHDT and CDR2 YYEEEE come from the germline V gene. The CDR3 sequence: CASSITRHEQFF. In nucleotides, the CDR3 is TGTGCCAGCAGCATCACTAGGCATGAGCAGTTCTTC.